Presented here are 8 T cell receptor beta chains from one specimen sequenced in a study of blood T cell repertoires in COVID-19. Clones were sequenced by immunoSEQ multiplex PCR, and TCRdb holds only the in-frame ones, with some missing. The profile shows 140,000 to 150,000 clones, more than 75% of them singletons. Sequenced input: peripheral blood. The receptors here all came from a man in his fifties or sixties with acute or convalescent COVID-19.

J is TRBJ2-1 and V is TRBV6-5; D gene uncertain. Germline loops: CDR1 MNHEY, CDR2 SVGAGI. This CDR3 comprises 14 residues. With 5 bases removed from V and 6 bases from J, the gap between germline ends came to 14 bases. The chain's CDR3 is CASSPTRTTNEQFF. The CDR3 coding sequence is TGTGCCAGCAGTCCAACCCGCACAACCAATGAGCAGTTCTTC.

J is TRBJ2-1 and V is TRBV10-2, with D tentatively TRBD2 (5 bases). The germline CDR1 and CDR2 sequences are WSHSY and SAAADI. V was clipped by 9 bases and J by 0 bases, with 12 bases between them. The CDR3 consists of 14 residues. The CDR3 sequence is CASNSRDSYNEQFF. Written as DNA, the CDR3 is TGCGCCAGTAATAGCCGGGACTCCTACAATGAGCAGTTCTTC.

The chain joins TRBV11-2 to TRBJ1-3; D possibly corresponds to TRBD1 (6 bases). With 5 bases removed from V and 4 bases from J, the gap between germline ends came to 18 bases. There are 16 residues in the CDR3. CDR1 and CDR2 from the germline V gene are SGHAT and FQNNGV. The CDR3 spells CASSPRRGLFGNTIYF. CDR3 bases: TGTGCCAGCAGCCCGAGGCGGGGGCTGTTCGGAAACACCATATATTTT.

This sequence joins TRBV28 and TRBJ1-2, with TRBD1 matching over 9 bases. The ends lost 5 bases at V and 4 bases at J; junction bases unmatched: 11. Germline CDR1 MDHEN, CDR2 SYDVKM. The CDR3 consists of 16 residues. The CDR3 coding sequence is TGTGCCAGCAGTGCCTCGTGGGGACAGGGAATCTATGGCTACACCTTC. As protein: CASSASWGQGIYGYTF.

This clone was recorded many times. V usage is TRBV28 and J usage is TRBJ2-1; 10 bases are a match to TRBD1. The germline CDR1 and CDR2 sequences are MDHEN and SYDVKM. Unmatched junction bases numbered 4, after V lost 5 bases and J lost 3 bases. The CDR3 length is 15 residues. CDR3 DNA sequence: TGTGCCAGCAGTCCCGGGACAGGGGACTACAATGAGCAGTTCTTC. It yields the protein CASSPGTGDYNEQFF.

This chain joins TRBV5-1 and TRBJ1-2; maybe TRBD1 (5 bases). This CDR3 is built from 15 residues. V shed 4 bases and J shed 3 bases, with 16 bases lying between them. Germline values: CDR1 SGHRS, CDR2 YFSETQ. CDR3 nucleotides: TGCGCCAGCAGCCCCAGAGCCGGGGGGGACTATGGCTACACCTTC. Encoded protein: CASSPRAGGDYGYTF.

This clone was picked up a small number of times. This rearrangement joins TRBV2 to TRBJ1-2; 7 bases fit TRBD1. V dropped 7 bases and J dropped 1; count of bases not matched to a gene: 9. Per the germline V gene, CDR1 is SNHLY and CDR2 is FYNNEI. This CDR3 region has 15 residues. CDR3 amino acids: CASTKRQGDNYGYTF. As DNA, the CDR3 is TGTGCCAGCACCAAACGACAGGGTGATAACTATGGCTACACCTTC.

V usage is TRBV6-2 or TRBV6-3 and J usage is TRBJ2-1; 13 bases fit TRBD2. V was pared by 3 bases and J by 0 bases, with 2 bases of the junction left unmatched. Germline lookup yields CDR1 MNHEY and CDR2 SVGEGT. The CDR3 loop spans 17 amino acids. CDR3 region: CASSYRTSGSSYNEQFF. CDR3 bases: TGTGCCAGCAGTTATAGGACTAGCGGGAGCTCCTACAATGAGCAGTTCTTC.